A single sample is the source of the 16 T cell receptor beta chains below, sequenced in a study of vaccination and CD4 T cells after COVID-19. For these TCRs, the target antigens are not known. Cultured CD4+ T cells had their DNA profiled by the Oncomine TCR Beta short-read assay. Each CDR3 protein gets one entry after TCRdb re-called the PCR reads with MiXCR. The data hold more than 10,000 distinct CDR3 sequences, with around two fifths observed a single time. Documented treatment: roughly ten-day PBMC culture with coronavirus spike peptide pools or control peptides (ViraFEST assay). Sequences were obtained from CD4+ T cells from blood, cultured in vitro. These TCRs come from a human donor who had recovered from COVID-19.

This chain joins TRBV19 and TRBJ1-2, with D uncertain. The CDR3 extends over 14 amino acids. CDR1 and CDR2 from the germline V gene are LNHDA and SQIVND (reference sequence). The V end was cut by 7 bases, the J end by 5 bases, with 17 bases between. The CDR3 sequence is CASKTASAQYGYTF. CDR3 sequence (DNA): TGTGCCAGTAAGACCGCATCAGCCCAATATGGCTACACCTTC.

The rearrangement joins TRBV6-1 to TRBJ2-2, with 7 bases aligning to TRBD2. Germline loops: CDR1 MNHNS, CDR2 SASEGT. Losses at the gene ends were 4 bases for V and 10 bases for J; bases not matched to a gene: 12. The CDR3 runs to 15 residues. CDR3 residues: CASSGRTGGVEELFF. DNA for the CDR3: TGTGCCAGCAGTGGCCGTACGGGGGGAGTGGAGGAGCTGTTTTTT.

Regarding this clonotype: The junction shows a germline mismatch at one end, possibly a read error. The rearrangement joins TRBV11-2 to TRBJ2-3, with a tentative D call TRBD1 (6 bases). Germline CDR1 and CDR2: SGHAT and FQNNGV. This CDR3 is built from 12 residues. The CDR3 loop reads CVSLNFPGAQYF. The CDR3 nucleotides are TGTGTCAGCCTCAACTTCCCAGGGGCGCAGTATTTT.

This clonotype showed up just once. This chain joins TRBV12-2 and TRBJ1-2. TRBV12-2 is listed as a pseudogene. This CDR3 contains 17 residues. CDR3 DNA sequence: TGTGCAAGTCGCTTAGAGGGTGGGAGGGATCGAGGCTATGGCTACACCTTC. Its protein product is CASRLEGGRDRGYGYTF.

This sequence joins TRBV21-1 and TRBJ2-7. TRBV21-1 constitutes a pseudogene. The CDR3 is 12 residues long. The CDR3 loop is CASRHPGHEQYF. CDR3 bases: TGTGCCAGCAGACACCCAGGCCACGAGCAGTACTTC.

The chain combines TRBV30 with TRBJ1-3; a possible D gene is TRBD1 (6 bases). Germline values: CDR1 GTSNPN, CDR2 SVGIG (reference sequence). V dropped 0 bases and J dropped 4 bases, with 13 bases sitting between them. CDR3 length: 15 residues. DNA of the CDR3: TGTGCCTGGAGTGTCCGGGGGGCAAGGGGAAACACCATATATTTT. Its protein is CAWSVRGARGNTIYF. The full variable domain, its missing parts supplied by reference TRBV30 and TRBJ1-3, is SQTIHQWPATLVQPVGSPLSLECTVEGTSNPNLYWYRQAAGRGLQLLFYSVGIGQISSEVPQNLSASRPQDRQFILSSKKLLLSDSGFYLCAWSVRGARGNTIYFGEGSWLTVV.

This clonotype was counted a single time. The chain is built from TRBV4-1 and TRBJ2-5; 9 nucleotides agree with TRBD2. The CDR3 has 17 amino acids. V was pared by 0 bases and J by 5 bases, with 10 bases of the junction left unmatched. Germline V gene lookup returns CDR1 MGHRA and CDR2 YSYEKL. This CDR3 is CASSQEGRRRGGETQYF. As DNA, the CDR3 is TGCGCCAGCAGCCAAGAGGGCAGGCGGCGGGGGGGTGAGACCCAGTACTTC.

The rearrangement uses TRBV28 and TRBJ1-3; D gene uncertain. CDR3 length equals 15 residues. The V end lost 5 bases, the J end lost 0 bases, and 11 bases lay between the germline ends. Germline-derived CDR1 and CDR2 are MDHEN and SYDVKM. CDR3 in DNA: TGTGCCAGCAGTATGCGAGGTCCCTCTGGAAACACCATATATTTT. Translated, it gives CASSMRGPSGNTIYF.

The genes are TRBV7-6 and TRBJ2-5; the D gene is possibly TRBD1 (5 bases). The CDR3 is made up of 14 amino acids. The ends were cut back, 1 base at V and 4 bases at J, with 10 bases in the middle. CDR1 is SGHVS, CDR2 FNYEAQ, per germline. CDR3 in DNA: TGTGCCAGCAGCTTAGAGGGGTCAGGAGAGACCCAGTACTTC. It specifies CASSLEGSGETQYF.

This clonotype was observed a handful of times. The chain is built from TRBV5-1 and TRBJ2-2; D is possibly TRBD1 (5 bases). This CDR3 has 14 amino acids. V gave up 2 bases and J gave up 4 bases, with 9 bases separating them. Germline lookup yields CDR1 SGHRS and CDR2 YFSETQ. CDR3 bases: TGCGCCAGCAGCTTAACCAGGGTCACCGGGGAGCTGTTTTTT. This codes for CASSLTRVTGELFF.

This clonotype was observed a few times. This chain connects TRBV19 to TRBJ2-3; 9 nucleotides agree with TRBD2. The CDR3 loop spans 15 amino acids. Germline trimming cut 3 bases from V and 9 bases from J; bases unmatched to any gene: 10. Germline V gene sequence: CDR1 LNHDA, CDR2 SQIVND (reference sequence). The CDR3 coding sequence is TGTGCCAGTAGTATTAACGGCGGGGGGGCCCGGACGCAGTATTTT. Amino acid sequence: CASSINGGGARTQYF.

This clonotype was counted a few times. J is TRBJ1-2 and V is TRBV30, with a tentative D call TRBD1 (5 bases). Germline V gene lookup returns CDR1 GTSNPN and CDR2 SVGIG (reference sequence). The CDR3 has 13 amino acids. Deletions cut 0 bases from V and 7 bases from J, with 12 bases between. CDR3 DNA: TGTGCCTGGAGTGTACGGAGGGGAGGTGGCTACACCTTC. This sequence encodes CAWSVRRGGGYTF.

There are a few counts of this clonotype. V and J are TRBV7-2 and TRBJ2-3; D may be TRBD2 (6 bases). This CDR3 is 16 amino acids long. Germline values: CDR1 SGHTA, CDR2 FQGNSA. V shed 1 base and J shed 1 base, with 12 bases lying between them. The CDR3 region is CASSLGFASGTDTQYF. The CDR3 DNA follows: TGTGCCAGCAGCTTAGGGTTCGCTAGCGGCACAGATACGCAGTATTTT.

This chain uses TRBV6-1 with TRBJ2-6; 12 nucleotides line up with TRBD2. The ends lost 6 bases at V and 4 bases at J; junction bases unmatched: 7. The CDR3 extends over 17 amino acids. Germline CDR1 MNHNS, CDR2 SASEGT. CDR3 nucleotide sequence: TGTGCCAGCAGGCCACTAGCGGGGGGCCTAGGGGCCAACGTCCTGACTTTC. Translation gives CASRPLAGGLGANVLTF.

This clonotype was observed a handful of times. The J gene is TRBJ1-5, the V gene TRBV12-3 or TRBV12-4; no definite D call. The CDR3 runs to 14 residues. V lost 6 bases, J lost 7 bases, and 16 bases lay in between. The CDR3 sequence: CASSGQLTIQPQHF. Written as DNA, the CDR3 is TGTGCCAGCAGCGGGCAGCTTACAATACAGCCCCAGCATTTT.

Judged by abundance, this clonotype is medium-sized. The chain links TRBV6-1 to TRBJ2-1; TRBD1 matches at 10 bases. There are 14 residues in the CDR3. The ends lost 7 bases at V and 7 bases at J; junction bases unmatched: 7. Germline V lookup: CDR1 MNHNS, CDR2 SASEGT. The CDR3 protein is CASTNDRGLNEQFF. In nucleotides, the CDR3 is TGTGCCAGCACTAATGACAGGGGGCTAAATGAGCAGTTCTTC.